This TCR beta chain was observed in a study of tumor and adjacent non-tumor tissue in lung cancer. Study results and limitations: Significantly higher TCR diversity was found in tumor than normal lung. In normal lung, the top 100 clones were significantly more dominant than in tumor.

The CDR3 covers 15 residues. CDR1 is MNHEY, CDR2 SVGAGI, per germline. RNA was extracted from bulk tissue without any cell sorting. In regard to this clonotype: The antigen remains undetermined.

The library came from three nested PCR rounds adapted from ARM-PCR protocols. TCRdb reprocessed the multiplex PCR reads via MiXCR and lists one record per CDR3 protein. The sample lists over 130,000 distinct CDR3 sequences; about 71% were seen once. The clonotype was recovered from a man aged 60-69 years with small cell lung cancer. The chain couples TRBV6-5 to TRBJ2-7, with D perhaps TRBD2 (7 bases). Specimen: lung tumor tissue. CDR3 DNA sequence: TGTGCAAGCAGGGGAGGGCTAGCGCCAGGCCACGAGCAGTACGTC. As protein: CASRGGLAPGHEQYV.